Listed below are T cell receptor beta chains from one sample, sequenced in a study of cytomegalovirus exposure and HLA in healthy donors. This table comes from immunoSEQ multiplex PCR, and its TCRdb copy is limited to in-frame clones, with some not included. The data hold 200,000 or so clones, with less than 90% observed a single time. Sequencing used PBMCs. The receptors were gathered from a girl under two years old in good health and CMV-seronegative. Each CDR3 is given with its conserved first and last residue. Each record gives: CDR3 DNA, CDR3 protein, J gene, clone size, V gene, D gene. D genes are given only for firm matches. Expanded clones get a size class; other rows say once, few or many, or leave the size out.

DNA: TGTGCCAGCAGTGAACAACCCACATACAATGAGCAGTTCTTC
CDR3: CASSEQPTYNEQFF
J: TRBJ2-1
size: once
V: TRBV6-4
D: .

DNA: TGTGCCAGCAGTTGGGTGGGAGGAAATGACGGCTACACCTTC
CDR3: CASSWVGGNDGYTF
J: TRBJ1-2
size: .
V: TRBV27
D: .

DNA: TGTGCCAGCAGTGAATGGGCTAGCGGGAGGTGGGGCACAGATACGCAGTATTTT
CDR3: CASSEWASGRWGTDTQYF
J: TRBJ2-3
size: .
V: TRBV6-1
D: TRBD2

DNA: TGCGCCAGCAGCCAAGATGCTAGCGGGTACTACAATGAGCAGTTCTTC
CDR3: CASSQDASGYYNEQFF
J: TRBJ2-1
size: few
V: TRBV4-1
D: TRBD2

DNA: TGTGCCAGTAGTACAGGACTAGCGGGGACTGGGGATACGCAGTATTTT
CDR3: CASSTGLAGTGDTQYF
J: TRBJ2-3
size: .
V: TRBV19
D: TRBD2

DNA: TGTGCCAGCAGCTTCGGGACTAGCGGGGGCCGGGGGGAGACCCAGTACTTC
CDR3: CASSFGTSGGRGETQYF
J: TRBJ2-5
size: few
V: TRBV7-6
D: TRBD2

DNA: TGCAGCGGAGGCGGGGGGGCATGGGGGAATGAGCAGTTCTTC
CDR3: CSGGGGAWGNEQFF
J: TRBJ2-1
size: once
V: TRBV29-1
D: TRBD2

DNA: TGTGCCATCAGTGGGGGGCTAGGACTAGCGGGCACAGATACGCAGTATTTT
CDR3: CAISGGLGLAGTDTQYF
J: TRBJ2-3
size: .
V: TRBV10-3
D: TRBD2

DNA: TGTGCCAGCGGGACAGGGCGAATTAACTATGGCTACACCTTC
CDR3: CASGTGRINYGYTF
J: TRBJ1-2
size: .
V: TRBV19
D: TRBD1

DNA: TGTGCCAGCAGTTATTCGAATAAGGTAACAGTGCCTCCAAGGAATGAGCAGTTCTTC
CDR3: CASSYSNKVTVPPRNEQFF
J: TRBJ2-1
size: .
V: TRBV6-9
D: .

DNA: TGTGCCAGCAGCTTAACTCGGGACTCTTACAATGAGCAGTTCTTC
CDR3: CASSLTRDSYNEQFF
J: TRBJ2-1
size: .
V: TRBV7-3
D: .

DNA: TGTGCCAGCAGTTACACCGGAGAGACCCAGTACTTC
CDR3: CASSYTGETQYF
J: TRBJ2-5
size: .
V: TRBV6-5
D: .

DNA: TGTGCCAGCAGCTTAGCGCCGGGAGGATATAACTATGGCTACACCTTC
CDR3: CASSLAPGGYNYGYTF
J: TRBJ1-2
size: .
V: TRBV11-2
D: .

DNA: TGTGCCAGCAGTGAAGGTCCGTCCCGAGGGACCCAGTACTTC
CDR3: CASSEGPSRGTQYF
J: TRBJ2-5
size: .
V: TRBV6-1
D: .

DNA: TGTGCCAGCAGCTTATCCCGGACAGGTTCGGTCGAGCAGTACTTC
CDR3: CASSLSRTGSVEQYF
J: TRBJ2-7
size: few
V: TRBV7-6
D: TRBD1

DNA: TGTGCCTGTGTTGGCTTTATGGGGGGTAACTATGGCTACACCTTC
CDR3: CACVGFMGGNYGYTF
J: TRBJ1-2
size: .
V: TRBV30
D: .

DNA: TGTGCCAGCAGCCCACGGACTAGCCGGGAGCAGTACTTC
CDR3: CASSPRTSREQYF
J: TRBJ2-7
size: .
V: TRBV7-9
D: TRBD2

DNA: TGTGCCTGGAGTGTGGGAGGAACGAGGGCTTTCTTT
CDR3: CAWSVGGTRAFF
J: TRBJ1-1
size: .
V: TRBV30
D: .

DNA: TGCGCCAGCAGCTTGGCAGGAAGTAGCGGGAGGTCGGGGGAGCAGTACTTC
CDR3: CASSLAGSSGRSGEQYF
J: TRBJ2-7
size: .
V: TRBV5-1
D: TRBD2

DNA: TGTGCCAGCAGTTACTTCGCAGGGAACGAAGGCTACACCTTC
CDR3: CASSYFAGNEGYTF
J: TRBJ1-2
size: once
V: TRBV6-5
D: .

DNA: TGCAGCGTCCAAGAACCGGGACAGGTATACAATGAGCAGTTCTTC
CDR3: CSVQEPGQVYNEQFF
J: TRBJ2-1
size: .
V: TRBV29-1
D: TRBD1

DNA: TGTGCCAGCAGTGTACAGGGGTCCAACTATGGCTACACCTTC
CDR3: CASSVQGSNYGYTF
J: TRBJ1-2
size: .
V: TRBV2
D: TRBD1

DNA: TGTGCCAGCAGCCTAACTACCGGGACTAGCGGGCCCTATTCCTACAATGAGCAGTTCTTC
CDR3: CASSLTTGTSGPYSYNEQFF
J: TRBJ2-1
size: .
V: TRBV11-3
D: TRBD2

DNA: TGTGCCATCAGTGAGTCGCTAGCTCGCGGCAATGAGCAGTTCTTC
CDR3: CAISESLARGNEQFF
J: TRBJ2-1
size: once
V: TRBV10-3
D: .

DNA: TGTGCCAGCAGCCCCGGGACAGGCTACAATGAGCAGTTCTTC
CDR3: CASSPGTGYNEQFF
J: TRBJ2-1
size: once
V: TRBV7-8
D: TRBD1